Included here is one T cell receptor (beta chain) sequence, with context. Its antigen is still unknown. The junction had 7 bases not matched to a gene; V was cut back by 6 bases and J by 4 bases. The CDR3 is 15 amino acids. Germline V gene data show CDR1 as SGHNT and CDR2 as YENEEA. This entry is derived from a study of radiotherapy plus CTLA-4 blockade in lung cancer. Study at large: Disease control reached roughly 33%, with objective responses in roughly 17%. Study-level findings and limits: TCR clones originating in tumors grew in number in blood after radiotherapy plus ipilimumab. Interferon-beta, together with early blood T cell clone dynamics, reportedly best predicted response.

The repertoire was sequenced with immunoSEQ multiplex PCR; TCRdb's copy has only in-frame clones and lacks some. The table shows roughly 110,000 clones, with about 85% occurring only once. Focal radiation plus CTLA-4 blockade with ipilimumab was given to patients with chemo-refractory metastatic non-small-cell lung cancer. This receptor was obtained from a human donor with non-small cell lung cancer that progressed on radiotherapy plus ipilimumab. Some clones in this sample may be carry-over from other donors' samples. The sample was peripheral blood, taken from a patient treated with radiotherapy plus ipilimumab. The chain employs TRBV11-3 and TRBJ2-3; 10 nucleotides line up with TRBD2. CDR3 coding DNA: TGTGCCAGCAGTGAAGCGGGGGGGCTGGCAGATACGCAGTATTTT. It specifies CASSEAGGLADTQYF.